Shown below are 5 T cell receptor beta chains from a single sample sequenced in a study of T cells in Graves' hyperthyroidism and ophthalmopathy. RNA transcripts were the template for amplifying TCR beta CDR3 regions. The HTBI primer set was used in a first-round RT-PCR of the TCR CDR3. TCRdb used MiXCR to reprocess the multiplex PCR reads, holding one entry per CDR3 protein. The sample yields around 100,000 distinct CDR3 sequences, 47% seen once. The source material was blood. These receptors all come from a man aged 35 to 55 with Graves' hyperthyroidism.

This clonotype appeared many times. This chain links TRBV2 with TRBJ1-3; perhaps TRBD1 as D (6 bases). The V gene lost 5 bases and the J gene lost 3 bases, with 17 bases spanning the gap. This CDR3 has 16 residues. CDR1 SNHLY and CDR2 FYNNEI come from the germline V gene. CDR3 bases: TGTGCCAGCAGTCTTACAGGGAACAGGCTTGGAAACACCATATATTTT. Protein: CASSLTGNRLGNTIYF.

This clonotype came up a few times. The chain is built from TRBV9 and TRBJ2-2; D is undetermined. V dropped 10 bases and J dropped 2 bases, with 12 bases sitting between them. This CDR3 contains 13 residues. Germline CDR1 and CDR2: SGDLS and YYNGEE. The CDR3 DNA sequence: TGTGCCTGGAGTTACACTAACACCGGGGAGCTGTTTTTT. It encodes CAWSYTNTGELFF.

This clonotype appeared many times. This sequence joins TRBV24-1 and TRBJ2-2, with 10 bases aligning to TRBD2. V shed 4 bases, J shed 4 bases, and the junction held 8 bases outside the gene matches. Germline V gives CDR1 KGHDR, CDR2 SFDVKD. The CDR3 covers 17 residues. Here the CDR3 reads CATSDPTSGKVTGELFF. The DNA of the CDR3 is TGTGCCACCAGTGACCCTACTAGCGGGAAGGTCACCGGGGAGCTGTTTTTT.

The sample holds many counts of this clonotype. V gene TRBV10-3 combines with J gene TRBJ2-1; unclear D gene. This CDR3 contains 16 residues. CDR1 is ENHRY, CDR2 SYGVKD, per germline. Trimming stripped 2 bases from V and 0 bases from J, with 11 bases between. Here the CDR3 reads CAISEQLSGSYNEQFF. The CDR3 DNA is TGTGCCATCAGTGAGCAGCTCTCGGGCTCCTACAATGAGCAGTTCTTC.

This clonotype was seen ten or more times. The gene calls are TRBV7-6 and TRBJ2-3, with 12 bases fitting TRBD2. Germline V gives CDR1 SGHVS, CDR2 FNYEAQ. Trimming took 5 bases from V and 6 from J; bases not matched to a gene: 12. There are 17 residues in the CDR3. The CDR3 DNA reads as TGTGCCAGCAGCCGACTAGCGGGGGCCCACCCGGGGGATACGCAGTATTTT. Translated, it gives CASSRLAGAHPGDTQYF.